The 14 T cell receptor beta chains given below trace back to one sample, sequenced in a study of T cells after posttransplantation cyclophosphamide. The repertoire was sequenced with immunoSEQ multiplex PCR; TCRdb's copy has only in-frame clones and lacks some. Altogether approximately 52,000 clones are present, roughly 84% being singletons, with the ten largest covering approximately 2.6%. Sequencing input: PBMCs. These receptors were obtained from a man aged 25-40 years with a blood cancer, CMV-positive, and with a related stem cell donor.

The J gene is TRBJ2-2, the V gene TRBV7-2, with D hard to call. CDR3 size: 13 residues. Deletions cut 5 bases from V and 3 bases from J, with 7 bases between. CDR1 SGHTA and CDR2 FQGNSA come from the germline V gene. The CDR3 DNA follows: TGTGCCAGCAGCCTAGACTACACCGGGGAGCTGTTTTTT. As protein: CASSLDYTGELFF.

The chain couples TRBV30 to TRBJ1-5; possible D gene TRBD1, 5 bases. Trimming took off 0 bases at V and 5 bases at J, with 8 bases between the two ends. Germline CDR1 reads GTSNPN; CDR2 reads SVGIG (reference sequence). The CDR3 totals 13 residues. The CDR3 loop reads CAWSVDSYQPQHF. CDR3 in DNA: TGTGCCTGGAGTGTAGACAGTTATCAGCCCCAGCATTTT.

J is TRBJ1-2 and V is TRBV27, with a tentative D call TRBD1 (5 bases). Trimming removed 7 bases from V and 6 bases from J, with 18 bases in between. From germline, CDR1 is MNHEY and CDR2 SMNVEV (reference sequence). The CDR3 has 14 residues. CDR3 residues: CASKRGKISHGYTF. Written as DNA, the CDR3 is TGTGCCAGCAAAAGGGGAAAGATTTCGCATGGCTACACCTTC.

This clone was found once. The V gene is TRBV30, the J gene TRBJ2-5; 13 positions match TRBD2. After removal of 2 bases from V and 4 bases from J, the junction contained 10 bases not matched to a gene. This CDR3 is built from 17 residues. Germline-derived CDR1 and CDR2 are GTSNPN and SVGIG (reference sequence). The CDR3 loop is CAWSRGTSGDPRETQYF. The CDR3 nucleotides are TGTGCCTGGAGTAGGGGGACTAGCGGGGACCCCAGAGAGACCCAGTACTTC.

The chain uses TRBV6-5 and TRBJ1-2; tentatively, D is TRBD1 (6 bases). CDR3 length: 16 amino acids. From germline, CDR1 is MNHEY and CDR2 SVGAGI. The V and J ends lost 4 bases and 2 bases respectively, with 17 bases between them. The chain's CDR3 is CASSSLGGLSNYGYTF. Written as DNA, the CDR3 is TGTGCCAGCAGTTCTCTGGGGGGGCTGTCGAACTATGGCTACACCTTC.

The J gene is TRBJ2-2, the V gene TRBV30, with D unresolved. The V and J ends lost 3 bases and 7 bases respectively, with 9 bases between them. Germline values: CDR1 GTSNPN, CDR2 SVGIG (reference sequence). The CDR3 contains 12 residues. Here the CDR3 reads CAWRLYVGELFF. The CDR3 region has the DNA TGTGCCTGGAGATTGTATGTCGGGGAGCTGTTTTTT. The variable domain in full, completed from reference TRBV30 and TRBJ2-2, reads SQTIHQWPATLVQPVGSPLSLECTVEGTSNPNLYWYRQAAGRGLQLLFYSVGIGQISSEVPQNLSASRPQDRQFILSSKKLLLSDSGFYLCAWRLYVGELFFGEGSRLTVL.

The V and J genes are TRBV7-3 and TRBJ2-7; tentatively, D is TRBD1 (6 bases). The CDR3 has 14 residues. Trimming removed 3 bases from V and 2 bases from J, with 11 bases in between. Germline V lookup: CDR1 SGHTA, CDR2 FQGTGA. The CDR3 is CASSLDSGAYEQYF. In nucleotides, the CDR3 is TGTGCCAGCAGCTTGGACAGCGGCGCCTACGAGCAGTACTTC.

This clone is a singleton in its sample. This chain uses TRBV19 with TRBJ2-6; D is uncertain. Trimming removed 2 bases at V and 2 bases at J, with 7 bases between. The CDR3 is 15 amino acids. Germline assignment: CDR1 LNHDA and CDR2 SQIVND (reference sequence). The CDR3 here is CASSISPAGANVLTF. CDR3 nucleotides: TGTGCCAGTAGTATATCCCCTGCTGGGGCCAACGTCCTGACTTTC.

This sequence joins TRBV30 and TRBJ2-7; 12 bases are shared with TRBD1. CDR1 is GTSNPN and CDR2 is SVGIG in the germline V gene (reference sequence). The CDR3 sequence is 14 residues long. J was trimmed by 4 bases and V by 3 bases; bases with no gene match: 4. CDR3 nucleotide sequence: TGTGCCTGGAGGGGACAGGGGGCGTTTTACGAGCAGTACTTC. Amino acid sequence: CAWRGQGAFYEQYF.

The CDR3 bases are TGTGCCAGCAGGACCGGGGGCTACGAGCAGTACTTC. It is translated as CASRTGGYEQYF. The chain links TRBV28 to TRBJ2-7; D may be TRBD2 (6 bases). Trimming took off 6 bases at V and 3 bases at J, with 9 bases between the two ends. Germline CDR1 and CDR2: MDHEN and SYDVKM. The CDR3 has 12 amino acids. Looking up the rest from reference TRBV28 and TRBJ2-7 gives the full variable domain: DVKVTQSSRYLVKRTGEKVFLECVQDMDHENMFWYRQDPGLGLRLIYFSYDVKMKEKGDIPEGYSVSREKKERFSLILESASTNQTSMYLCASRTGGYEQYFGPGTRLTVT.

The chain carries TRBV10-3 and TRBJ1-1, with 7 bases fitting TRBD1. Germline-derived CDR1 and CDR2 are ENHRY and SYGVKD. V shed 4 bases, J shed 0 bases, and the junction held 5 bases outside the gene matches. This CDR3 spans 15 amino acids. The CDR3 reads CAISGDSLLNTEAFF. CDR3 nucleotides: TGTGCCATCAGTGGGGACAGTCTGTTGAACACTGAAGCTTTCTTT.

V is TRBV6-5 and J is TRBJ2-7; D may be TRBD2 (6 bases). Trimming removed 6 bases at V and 7 bases at J, with 13 bases between. The CDR3 sequence is 12 residues long. Looked up from germline, CDR1 is MNHEY and CDR2 is SVGAGI. The CDR3: CASSLTEGEQYF. The CDR3, as DNA: TGTGCCAGCAGCCTCACGGAGGGGGAGCAGTACTTC.

The rearrangement uses TRBV6-5 and TRBJ1-1, with D perhaps matching TRBD1 (6 bases). The germline V and J ends were trimmed by 3 bases and 11 bases, with 22 bases remaining between them. The CDR3 consists of 15 residues. Germline CDR1 MNHEY, CDR2 SVGAGI. The CDR3 region is CASSYRSIGEQGAFF. The CDR3, as DNA: TGTGCCAGCAGTTATAGATCGATCGGGGAACAGGGCGCTTTCTTT.

The chain employs TRBV7-6 and TRBJ1-1; D remains unclear. CDR1 is SGHVS and CDR2 is FNYEAQ in the germline V gene. CDR3 length equals 15 residues. V dropped 0 bases and J dropped 7 bases, with 15 bases sitting between them. CDR3 in DNA: TGTGCCAGCAGCTTAGCCCCCGGCGGGCAGTATGAAGCTTTCTTT. Encoded protein: CASSLAPGGQYEAFF.